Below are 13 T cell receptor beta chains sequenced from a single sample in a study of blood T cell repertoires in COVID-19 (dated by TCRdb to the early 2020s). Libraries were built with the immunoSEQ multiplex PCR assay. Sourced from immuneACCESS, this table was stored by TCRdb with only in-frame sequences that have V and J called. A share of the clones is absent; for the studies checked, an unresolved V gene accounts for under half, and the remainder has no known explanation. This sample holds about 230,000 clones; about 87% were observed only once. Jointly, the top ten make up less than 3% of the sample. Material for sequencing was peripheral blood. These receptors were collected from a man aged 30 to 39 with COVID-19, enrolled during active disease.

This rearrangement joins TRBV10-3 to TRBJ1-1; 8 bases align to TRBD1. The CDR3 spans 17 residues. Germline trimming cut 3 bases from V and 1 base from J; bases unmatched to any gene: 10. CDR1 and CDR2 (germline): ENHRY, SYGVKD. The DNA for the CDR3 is TGTGCCATCAGTGAAGGACAGGGCCAAATCACGAACACTGAAGCTTTCTTT. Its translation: CAISEGQGQITNTEAFF.

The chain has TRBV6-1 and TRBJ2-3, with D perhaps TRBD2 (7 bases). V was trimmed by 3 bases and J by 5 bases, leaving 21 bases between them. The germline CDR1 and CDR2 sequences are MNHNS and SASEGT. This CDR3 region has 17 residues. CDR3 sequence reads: CASSDSGKGLRGDTQYF. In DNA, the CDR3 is TGTGCCAGCAGTGACAGCGGGAAAGGACTCAGGGGAGATACGCAGTATTTT.

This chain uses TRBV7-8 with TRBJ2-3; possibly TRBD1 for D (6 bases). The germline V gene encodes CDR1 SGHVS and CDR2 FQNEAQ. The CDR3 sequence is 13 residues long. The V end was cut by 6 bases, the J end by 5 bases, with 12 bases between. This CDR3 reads CASRPTGKDTQYF. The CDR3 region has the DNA TGTGCCAGCAGACCTACAGGGAAAGATACGCAGTATTTT.

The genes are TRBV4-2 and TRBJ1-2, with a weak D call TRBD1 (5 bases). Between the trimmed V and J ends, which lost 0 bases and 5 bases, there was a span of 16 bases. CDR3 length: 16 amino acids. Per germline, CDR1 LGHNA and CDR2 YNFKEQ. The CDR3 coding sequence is TGTGCCAGCAGCCAAGATACGCGGGGCTCCCGATATGGCTACACCTTC. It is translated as CASSQDTRGSRYGYTF.

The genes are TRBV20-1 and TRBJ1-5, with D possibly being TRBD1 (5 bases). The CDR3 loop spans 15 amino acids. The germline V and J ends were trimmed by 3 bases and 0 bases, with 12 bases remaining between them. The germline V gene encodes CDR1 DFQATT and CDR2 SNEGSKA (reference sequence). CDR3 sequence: CSASIGALSNQPQHF. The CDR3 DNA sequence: TGCAGTGCTAGTATAGGGGCCCTTAGCAATCAGCCCCAGCATTTT.

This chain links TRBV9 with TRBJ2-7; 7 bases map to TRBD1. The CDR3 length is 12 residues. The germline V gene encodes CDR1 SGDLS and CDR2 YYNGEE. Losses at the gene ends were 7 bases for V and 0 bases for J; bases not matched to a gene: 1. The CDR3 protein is CASGDSSYEQYF. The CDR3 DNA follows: TGTGCCAGCGGGGACAGCTCCTACGAGCAGTACTTC.

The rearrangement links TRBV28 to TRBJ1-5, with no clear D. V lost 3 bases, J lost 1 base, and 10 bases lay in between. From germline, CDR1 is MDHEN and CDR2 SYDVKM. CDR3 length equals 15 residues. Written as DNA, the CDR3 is TGTGCCAGCAGTTTTAGCTTCGGAAGCAATCAGCCCCAGCATTTT. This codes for CASSFSFGSNQPQHF.

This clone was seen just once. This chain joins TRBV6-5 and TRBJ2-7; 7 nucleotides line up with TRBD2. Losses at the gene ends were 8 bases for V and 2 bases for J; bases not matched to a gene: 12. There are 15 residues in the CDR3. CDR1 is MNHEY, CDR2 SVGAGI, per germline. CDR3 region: CASVEAGRSTYEQYF. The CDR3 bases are TGTGCCAGCGTAGAAGCGGGACGATCAACCTACGAGCAGTACTTC.

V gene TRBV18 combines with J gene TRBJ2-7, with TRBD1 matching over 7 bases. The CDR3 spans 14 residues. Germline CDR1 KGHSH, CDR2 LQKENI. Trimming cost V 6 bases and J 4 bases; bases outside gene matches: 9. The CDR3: CASSQPGQLYEQYF. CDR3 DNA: TGTGCCAGCTCGCAACCGGGACAGCTATACGAGCAGTACTTC.

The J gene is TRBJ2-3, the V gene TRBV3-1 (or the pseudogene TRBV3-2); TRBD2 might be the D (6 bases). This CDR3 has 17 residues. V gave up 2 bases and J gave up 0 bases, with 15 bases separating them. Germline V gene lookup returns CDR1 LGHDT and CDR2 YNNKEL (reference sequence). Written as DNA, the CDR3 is TGTGCCAGCAGCCAAAAGGGACTTACCGCGAGCACAGATACGCAGTATTTT. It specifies CASSQKGLTASTDTQYF.

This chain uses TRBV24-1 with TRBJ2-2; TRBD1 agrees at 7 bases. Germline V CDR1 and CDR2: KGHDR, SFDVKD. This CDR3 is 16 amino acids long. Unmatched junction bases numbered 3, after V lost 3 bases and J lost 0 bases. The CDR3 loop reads CATSDTGTANTGELFF. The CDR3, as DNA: TGTGCCACCAGTGATACCGGGACAGCGAACACCGGGGAGCTGTTTTTT.

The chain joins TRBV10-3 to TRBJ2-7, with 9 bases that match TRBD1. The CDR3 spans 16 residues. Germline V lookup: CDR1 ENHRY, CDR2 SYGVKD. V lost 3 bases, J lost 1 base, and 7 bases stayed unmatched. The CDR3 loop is CAISDQQGARSYEQYF. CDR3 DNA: TGTGCCATCAGTGACCAACAGGGGGCCCGTTCCTACGAGCAGTACTTC.

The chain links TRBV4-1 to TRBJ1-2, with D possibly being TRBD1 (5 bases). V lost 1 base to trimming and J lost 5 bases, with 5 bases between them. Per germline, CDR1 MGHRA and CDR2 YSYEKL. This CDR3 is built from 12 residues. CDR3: CASSQAGYGYTF. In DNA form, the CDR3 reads TGCGCCAGCAGCCAAGCAGGGTATGGCTACACCTTC.